The 8 T cell receptor beta chains listed next were all sequenced from one sample in a study of blood T cell repertoires in COVID-19. Assay used: immunoSEQ multiplex PCR; TCRdb lists only in-frame clones, some missing. The sample has about 110,000 clones, around 80% seen once; the top ten hold about 3.7%. The sequencing sample was made of peripheral blood. The receptors shown here come from a woman of 80 years or more with acute or convalescent COVID-19.

The rearrangement links TRBV29-1 to TRBJ2-3, with a possible D match to TRBD1 (6 bases). Germline V gene sequence: CDR1 SQVTM, CDR2 ANQGSEA. Trimming took off 7 bases at V and 2 bases at J, with 10 bases between the two ends. CDR3 size: 12 residues. CDR3 sequence: CSARTDTDTQYF. DNA for the CDR3: TGCAGCGCCCGGACAGACACAGATACGCAGTATTTT.

The sample holds a few counts of this clone. The V gene is TRBV6-5, the J gene TRBJ1-4, with D possibly matching TRBD1 (5 bases). Germline loops: CDR1 MNHEY, CDR2 SVGAGI. There are 15 residues in the CDR3. Between the trimmed V and J ends, which lost 7 bases and 7 bases, there was a span of 19 bases. The CDR3: CASKGLREGGEKLFF. Here the CDR3 DNA reads TGTGCCAGCAAGGGACTCCGGGAGGGCGGTGAAAAACTGTTTTTT.

J is TRBJ2-3 and V is TRBV5-4; 13 bases fit TRBD2. The CDR3 length is 16 residues. V was pared by 4 bases and J by 5 bases, with 7 bases of the junction left unmatched. Germline CDR1 is SGHNT and CDR2 is YYREEE (reference sequence). Written as DNA, the CDR3 is TGTGCCAGCAGCGGACGGACTAGCGGGGGCGGAGATACGCAGTATTTT. Amino acid sequence: CASSGRTSGGGDTQYF.

The chain uses TRBV5-1 and TRBJ2-5; the D gene is possibly TRBD1 (6 bases). Germline V gene data show CDR1 as SGHRS and CDR2 as YFSETQ. Trimming shortened V by 2 bases and J by 2 bases, and 10 bases separated the two germline ends. This CDR3 contains 14 residues. In DNA form, the CDR3 reads TGCGCCAGCAGCTTCGGGACACAACAAGAGACCCAGTACTTC. Encoded protein: CASSFGTQQETQYF. Variable domain in full (rest from reference TRBV5-1 and TRBJ2-5): KAGVTQTPRYLIKTRGQQVTLSCSPISGHRSVSWYQQTPGQGLQFLFEYFSETQRNKGNFPGRFSGRQFSNSRSEMNVSTLELGDSALYLCASSFGTQQETQYFGPGTRLLVL.

J is TRBJ2-7 and V is TRBV29-1; no definite D call. V was shortened by 4 bases and J by 4 bases, with 11 bases between the two germline ends. CDR3 size: 12 residues. The germline V gene encodes CDR1 SQVTM and CDR2 ANQGSEA. CDR3 DNA sequence: TGCAGCGTTGCGGCTAGTGCTTACGAGCAGTACTTC. Translating it yields CSVAASAYEQYF.

Notes on this clone: The sample contains more than one DNA sequence encoding this CDR3. The CDR3 coding sequence is TGTGCCAGCAGCTTAATAGGAGACAATCAGCCCCAGCATTTT. Its translation is CASSLIGDNQPQHF. The chain uses TRBV7-9 and TRBJ1-5; D is ambiguous. The V and J ends lost 2 bases and 3 bases respectively, with 8 bases between them. Germline V gives CDR1 SEHNR, CDR2 FQNEAQ (reference sequence). The CDR3 sequence is 14 residues long.

The genes are TRBV7-2 and TRBJ1-1, with D hard to call. Germline CDR1 is SGHTA and CDR2 is FQGNSA. This CDR3 has 13 residues. V lost 2 bases to trimming and J lost 1 base, with 5 bases between them. The CDR3 DNA follows: TGTGCCAGCAGCTTACTAGGGAACACTGAAGCTTTCTTT. Its translation is CASSLLGNTEAFF.

The chain joins TRBV24-1 to TRBJ2-3; TRBD2 matches 13 bases. The CDR3 runs to 18 residues. Germline CDR1 and CDR2: KGHDR and SFDVKD. Losses at the gene ends were 5 bases for V and 5 bases for J; bases not matched to a gene: 12. As DNA, the CDR3 is TGTGCCACCAGTGGGGGAACTAGCGGGAGGGCCGAGATAGATACGCAGTATTTT. This sequence encodes CATSGGTSGRAEIDTQYF.